One sample yielded the 10 T cell receptor beta chains listed below, sequenced in a study of T-cell reconstitution after alpha-beta-depleted transplantation in children (dated by TCRdb to the mid-2010s). Libraries were prepared through PCR. TCRdb records Illumina HiSeq 2500 as the sequencer. TCR library preparation used molecular barcoding, with unique molecular identifiers applied to normalize quantification of the TCRbeta repertoire. TCRdb ran its own pipeline on the public reads, namely fastp trimming at Q25 and MiXCR clone calling, and kept in-frame beta chains. All rows with the same CDR3 protein become a single entry with the most common DNA and genes. The sample table holds roughly 500,000 distinct CDR3 sequences, of which approximately 32% were seen once. The ten top clones hold 2% to 3% of the sample. This sample comprised PBMCs from the stem cell graft donor, obtained from the stem cell graft. These receptors all come from a human donor who donated a stem cell graft to a child with aplastic anemia.

V usage is TRBV10-3 and J usage is TRBJ1-2, with 10 bases matching TRBD1. Germline trimming cut 0 bases from V and 5 bases from J; bases unmatched to any gene: 3. Per the germline V gene, CDR1 is ENHRY and CDR2 is SYGVKD. This CDR3 has 15 amino acids. CDR3 residues: CAISESWTGGYGYTF. As DNA, the CDR3 is TGTGCCATCAGTGAGTCCTGGACAGGGGGGTATGGCTACACCTTC.

This clonotype was counted a few times. The chain links TRBV20-1 to TRBJ2-5; maybe TRBD1 (5 bases). Trimming took 0 bases from V and 5 from J, leaving 19 bases between them. Germline V gene lookup returns CDR1 DFQATT and CDR2 SNEGSKA (reference sequence). This CDR3 is built from 16 residues. CDR3 DNA: TGCAGTGCTAGAGATCAAATGGCCAGGGTGATGGAGACCCAGTACTTC. Its protein product is CSARDQMARVMETQYF.

This clonotype was seen more than once but under ten times. The genes are TRBV29-1 and TRBJ1-1; D is undetermined. The ends were cut back, 7 bases at V and 0 bases at J, with 12 bases in the middle. Germline V gene sequence: CDR1 SQVTM, CDR2 ANQGSEA. The CDR3 sequence is 13 residues long. This CDR3 is CSAAGDMNTEAFF. The CDR3 nucleotides read TGCAGCGCCGCCGGGGATATGAACACTGAAGCTTTCTTT.

This clonotype was detected only a few times. The CDR3 reads CASRLRGANTEAFF. The CDR3 nucleotides read TGTGCCAGCAGACTCAGGGGGGCGAACACTGAAGCTTTCTTT. The gene calls are TRBV6-1 and TRBJ1-1, with 7 nucleotides matching TRBD1. This CDR3 is 14 amino acids long. The V gene end was trimmed by 6 bases and the J gene end by 1 base; junction bases not matched to a gene: 5. Germline CDR1 is MNHNS and CDR2 is SASEGT.

The sample holds a few counts of this clonotype. The gene calls are TRBV12-3 or TRBV12-4 and TRBJ2-3; 13 nucleotides align to TRBD2. V lost 1 base and J lost 4; bases outside the gene matches: 5. There are 17 residues in the CDR3. The CDR3 protein is CASSLGTSGRRSDTQYF. DNA of the CDR3: TGTGCCAGCAGTTTAGGGACTAGCGGGAGACGGTCAGATACGCAGTATTTT.

This clonotype showed up just a few times. V gene TRBV20-1 combines with J gene TRBJ1-2; D might be TRBD1 (5 bases). From germline, CDR1 is DFQATT and CDR2 SNEGSKA (reference sequence). V was shortened by 6 bases and J by 2 bases, with 10 bases between the two germline ends. There are 12 residues in the CDR3. The CDR3 DNA is TGCAGTGCGACCCAGGGAAACTATGGCTACACCTTC. Its translation: CSATQGNYGYTF.

The chain recombines TRBV4-3 with TRBJ2-1, with 9 bases matching TRBD2. With 0 bases clipped from V and 4 bases from J, the junction kept 4 bases outside the gene matches. Germline CDR1 LGHNA, CDR2 YSLEER. The CDR3 is 16 amino acids. CDR3 loop: CASSQEGTSFYNEQFF. As DNA, the CDR3 is TGCGCCAGCAGCCAAGAAGGGACTAGCTTTTACAATGAGCAGTTCTTC.

The V and J genes are TRBV6-2 or TRBV6-3 and TRBJ2-7, with TRBD1 matching 7 bases. The CDR3 sequence is 17 residues long. J gave up 0 bases and V 8 bases, and 16 bases lay outside the gene matches. Germline V gene lookup returns CDR1 MNHEY and CDR2 SVGEGT. CDR3 region: CASSTIPGQLNSYEQYV. For the CDR3, the DNA is TGTGCCAGCTCAACAATCCCGGGACAGTTAAACTCCTACGAGCAGTACGTC.

This clonotype was counted only a few times. The CDR3 DNA reads as TGTGCCAGCAGCTTGCCCGGGACACTTTACAATGAGCAGTTCTTC. Translation gives CASSLPGTLYNEQFF. The rearrangement joins TRBV5-6 to TRBJ2-1; TRBD1 might be the D (6 bases). The V gene's germline CDR1 is SGHDT and CDR2 YYEEEE. The V and J ends lost 1 base and 4 bases respectively, with 12 bases between them. CDR3 size: 15 residues.

This clonotype turned up a few times. The rearrangement links TRBV12-3 or TRBV12-4 to TRBJ1-5, with TRBD1 as a possible D gene (6 bases). The CDR3 covers 14 residues. Trimming shortened V by 2 bases and J by 9 bases, and 14 bases separated the two germline ends. This CDR3 reads CASSLTGQLGPQHF. CDR3 DNA sequence: TGTGCCAGCAGTTTAACAGGGCAACTGGGGCCCCAGCATTTT.